This TCR beta chain comes out of a study of blood T cell repertoires in COVID-19. Within 2 weeks before study entry, exposed participants met a COVID-19 case. The repertoire was sequenced with immunoSEQ multiplex PCR; TCRdb's copy has only in-frame clones and lacks some. The sample records about 320,000 clones, roughly 90% being singletons. The sample comprised PBMCs or T cells enriched from blood (not recorded which). The receptor's source is a woman aged 30 to 39 who had been exposed to COVID-19.

CDR3 amino acids: CASSQTGVGANVLTF. Written as DNA, the CDR3 is TGTGCCAGCAGCCAAACGGGGGTCGGGGCCAACGTCCTGACTTTC. This chain joins TRBV6-2 or TRBV6-3 and TRBJ2-6, with D maybe TRBD2 (6 bases). Germline CDR1 MNHEY, CDR2 SVGEGT. CDR3 length: 15 amino acids. The germline V and J ends were trimmed by 6 bases and 4 bases, with 13 bases remaining between them.